The clone carrying this T cell receptor beta chain was seen a handful of times. Its antigen is still unknown. Graves' hyperthyroidism was deemed stable absent ophthalmopathy progression within 18 months. Patients between 18 and 65 years old had hyperthyroidism, newly diagnosed and lasting under 2 months. Exclusion followed for patients with uncontrolled infection, other autoimmune disease, pregnancy or lactation. The source of the sample is a study of T cells in Graves' hyperthyroidism and ophthalmopathy. Notes on the study in general: Most expanded thyroid clonotypes above 0.001 recurred in blood.

There were TCR beta CDR3 regions amplified from RNA transcripts. During a first-round RT-PCR of the TCR CDR3, the HTBI primer set was used. Using its own MiXCR run on the multiplex PCR reads, TCRdb lists one record per CDR3 protein. The sample lists hundreds of thousands of distinct CDR3 sequences, around a quarter occurring once. CDR1 and CDR2 (germline): SEHNR, FQNEAQ (reference sequence). The V and J ends lost 5 bases and 4 bases respectively, with 8 bases between them. The CDR3 covers 13 residues. Source material: blood. The source is a man between 45 and 60 years old with Graves' hyperthyroidism. The chain couples TRBV7-9 to TRBJ1-4; D not resolved. This CDR3 reads CASSQTFNEKLFF. In DNA, the CDR3 is TGTGCCAGCAGCCAAACATTTAATGAAAAACTGTTTTTT.